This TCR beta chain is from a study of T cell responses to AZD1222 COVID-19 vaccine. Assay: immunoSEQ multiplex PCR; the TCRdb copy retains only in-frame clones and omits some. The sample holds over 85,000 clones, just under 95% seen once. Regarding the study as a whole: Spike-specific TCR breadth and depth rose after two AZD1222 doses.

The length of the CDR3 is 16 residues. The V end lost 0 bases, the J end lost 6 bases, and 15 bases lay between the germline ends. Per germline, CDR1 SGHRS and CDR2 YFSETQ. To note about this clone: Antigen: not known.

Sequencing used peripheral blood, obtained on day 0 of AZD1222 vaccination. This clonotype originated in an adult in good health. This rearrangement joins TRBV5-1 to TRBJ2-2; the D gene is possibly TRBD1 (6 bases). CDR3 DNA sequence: TGCGCCAGCAGCTTGGCCAAGGCAGGGGTTGCCGGGGAGCTGTTTTTT. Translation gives CASSLAKAGVAGELFF.